These T cell receptor beta chains were read from a single sample in a study of T cells in Graves' hyperthyroidism and ophthalmopathy. Each CDR3 protein is one row after TCRdb ran MiXCR on the multiplex PCR reads. In the table there are hundreds of thousands of distinct CDR3 sequences, 16% of which are singletons. The source material was blood. The receptors were gathered from a young woman with Graves' ophthalmopathy. Both conserved end residues are part of each CDR3. A D gene is named only where the DNA matches it firmly. Only some rows state a clone size, as once, few, many or a class for expanded clones.

CDR3aa	CDR3nt	d_gene	j_gene	abundance	v_gene
CASSSRGRTNYGYTF	TGTGCCAGCAGTTCCAGGGGACGGACTAACTATGGCTACACCTTC	-	TRBJ1-2	many	TRBV27
CASSLVYRTISIENTDTQYF	TGCGCCAGCAGCTTGGTTTATAGGACCATCTCCATAGAAAACACAGATACGCAGTATTTT	-	TRBJ2-3	many	TRBV5-1
CASSQDRVHEQYF	TGTGCCAGCAGCCAAGACAGGGTCCACGAGCAGTACTTC	TRBD1	TRBJ2-7	-	TRBV5-4
CASSPVRAQPQHF	TGTGCCAGCAGTCCGGTTCGAGCTCAGCCCCAGCATTTT	-	TRBJ1-5	-	TRBV28
CASITDRAYNSPLHF	TGTGCCAGCATCACGGACAGGGCCTATAATTCACCCCTCCACTTT	TRBD1	TRBJ1-6	many	TRBV6-1
CASSESGPNSPLHF	TGTGCCAGCAGTGAATCAGGGCCGAATTCACCCCTCCACTTT	-	TRBJ1-6	many	TRBV2
CASSLWGGDTEAFF	TGTGCCAGCAGTTTATGGGGCGGGGACACTGAAGCTTTCTTT	-	TRBJ1-1	many	TRBV27
CASSLAGAREEETQYF	TGCGCCAGCAGCTTGGCCGGGGCCAGGGAGGAAGAGACCCAGTACTTC	-	TRBJ2-5	few	TRBV5-1
CASSSTDRAYEQYF	TGCGCCAGCAGCTCTACGGACAGGGCCTACGAGCAGTACTTC	TRBD1	TRBJ2-7	many	TRBV5-1
CSASDRGRETQYF	TGCAGTGCTTCCGACAGGGGGCGGGAGACCCAGTACTTC	TRBD1	TRBJ2-5	many	TRBV20-1
CASSYLAGGPSDKNIQYF	TGTGCCAGCAGCTATCTAGCGGGAGGGCCGTCGGACAAAAACATTCAGTACTTC	TRBD2	TRBJ2-4	-	TRBV11-2
CATSDLSGETSYNEQFF	TGTGCCACCAGTGATTTGTCAGGGGAGACCTCCTACAATGAGCAGTTCTTC	-	TRBJ2-1	many	TRBV24-1
CASTLGLYNEQFF	TGTGCCAGCACCTTAGGACTCTACAATGAGCAGTTCTTC	-	TRBJ2-1	many	TRBV6-2/TRBV6-3
CSASNGSPIGYTF	TGCAGTGCTAGTAACGGTTCCCCTATTGGCTACACCTTC	-	TRBJ1-2	many	TRBV20-1
CASSPWGSGRARGGREIDNEQFF	TGTGCCAGCAGCCCTTGGGGTAGCGGGAGGGCCCGGGGCGGGAGGGAAATAGACAATGAGCAGTTCTTC	TRBD2	TRBJ2-1	many	TRBV7-2
CASYGTSRMGQFF	TGTGCCAGCTACGGGACTAGCAGGATGGGGCAGTTCTTC	TRBD2	TRBJ2-1	many	TRBV28
CASTSGGVYGYTF	TGTGCCAGCACTTCTGGGGGTGTCTATGGCTACACCTTC	-	TRBJ1-2	many	TRBV6-1
CASRDRGRGELFF	TGTGCCAGCAGGGACAGGGGACGGGGGGAGCTGTTTTTT	TRBD1	TRBJ2-2	many	TRBV11-3
CASSPTIPNEQFF	TGTGCCAGCAGCCCGACTATTCCAAATGAGCAGTTCTTC	-	TRBJ2-1	many	TRBV12-3/TRBV12-4
CASTEGGNEQFF	TGTGCCAGTACCGAGGGGGGTAATGAGCAGTTCTTC	-	TRBJ2-1	many	TRBV19
CASSEKGAALTPGSCFF	-	-	TRBJ2-2	few	TRBV10-1
CASSGQQETQYF	TGTGCCAGCAGTGGACAGCAAGAGACCCAGTACTTC	-	TRBJ2-5	many	TRBV2
CASSYSIWTVYNEQFF	TGTGCCAGCAGTTACTCCATCTGGACAGTCTACAATGAGCAGTTCTTC	-	TRBJ2-1	many	TRBV6-2/TRBV6-3
CASSQDRSSYNEQFF	TGCGCCAGCAGCCAAGACCGGAGCTCCTACAATGAGCAGTTCTTC	-	TRBJ2-1	many	TRBV4-3
CSARGLAEQPQHF	TGCAGTGCTAGAGGTTTAGCGGAACAGCCCCAGCATTTT	-	TRBJ1-5	many	TRBV20-1
CASRMDRVFYGYTF	TGTGCCAGCAGAATGGACAGGGTGTTCTATGGCTACACCTTC	TRBD1	TRBJ1-2	many	TRBV6-2/TRBV6-3
CASSLGAASYNEQFF	TGTGCCAGCAGCTTAGGAGCCGCCTCCTACAATGAGCAGTTCTTC	-	TRBJ2-1	many	TRBV7-2
CASSLTGDRGDGYTF	TGTGCCAGCAGCTTGACGGGCGACAGGGGAGATGGCTACACCTTC	TRBD1	TRBJ1-2	many	TRBV5-6
CAWGRQGSNEKLFF	TGTGCCTGGGGCCGACAGGGGTCAAATGAAAAACTGTTTTTT	TRBD1	TRBJ1-4	many	TRBV30
CSAIRDRDISYEQYF	TGCAGTGCAATCCGGGACAGGGATATCTCCTACGAGCAGTACTTC	TRBD1	TRBJ2-7	-	TRBV20-1
CSARDRPNYEQYF	TGCAGTGCTAGAGACAGGCCGAACTACGAGCAGTACTTC	-	TRBJ2-7	many	TRBV20-1
CASSLKRESEQYF	TGTGCCAGCAGCTTAAAGCGGGAGAGTGAGCAGTACTTC	TRBD2	TRBJ2-7	-	TRBV7-3
CAIRQSPEGNTIYF	TGTGCCATTCGCCAATCGCCCGAAGGAAACACCATATATTTT	-	TRBJ1-3	many	TRBV10-3
CATSDPGLVSTGELFF	TGTGCCACCAGTGACCCCGGACTAGTAAGCACCGGGGAGCTGTTTTTT	TRBD2	TRBJ2-2	-	TRBV24-1
CASRFGTGQMNTEAFF	TGTGCCAGCAGATTTGGGACGGGCCAGATGAACACTGAAGCTTTCTTT	-	TRBJ1-1	once	TRBV6-1
CSVLWTEIYEQYF	TGCAGCGTTCTATGGACAGAGATCTACGAGCAGTACTTC	-	TRBJ2-7	once	TRBV29-1
CASSSIRVSGYTF	TGTGCCAGCAGTTCGATTAGGGTGTCGGGCTACACCTTC	-	TRBJ1-2	many	TRBV27
CASSEYREETQYF	TGTGCCAGCAGCGAATACAGAGAAGAGACCCAGTACTTC	-	TRBJ2-5	many	TRBV7-2
CASSSSTGEGELFF	TGTGCCAGCAGCTCGTCGACAGGGGAAGGGGAGCTGTTTTTT	TRBD1	TRBJ2-2	-	TRBV13
CASSLGLAGGRTYEQYF	TGTGCCAGCAGTCTCGGACTAGCGGGGGGTAGGACCTACGAGCAGTACTTC	TRBD2	TRBJ2-7	many	TRBV27
CASRTAGGVNSPLHF	TGTGCCAGCAGGACGGCAGGGGGGGTCAATTCACCCCTCCACTTT	TRBD1	TRBJ1-6	few	TRBV6-1
CASSYSGTGKDEQYF	TGTGCCAGCAGCTATTCCGGGACTGGAAAGGACGAGCAGTACTTC	-	TRBJ2-7	many	TRBV7-9
CASSVAVGAYNEQFF	TGTGCCAGCAGCGTAGCAGTGGGGGCCTACAATGAGCAGTTCTTC	-	TRBJ2-1	many	TRBV9
CASSQDALTGNYGYTF	TGCGCCAGCAGCCAAGACGCCCTGACAGGGAACTATGGCTACACCTTC	TRBD1	TRBJ1-2	many	TRBV4-3
CSATRPQGGNQPQHF	TGCAGTGCTACCCGCCCGCAGGGCGGAAATCAGCCCCAGCATTTT	-	TRBJ1-5	-	TRBV20-1
CSARVGRAPPEDTQYF	TGCAGTGCTAGAGTCGGGAGGGCCCCTCCGGAAGATACGCAGTATTTT	TRBD2	TRBJ2-3	many	TRBV20-1
CASSPGSGSNQPLHF	TGTGCCAGCAGTCCAGGGTCGGGAAGCAATCAGCCCCTGCATTTT	-	TRBJ1-5	-	TRBV12-3/TRBV12-4
CASSPRPWDQPQHF	TGTGCCAGTAGTCCTCGACCCTGGGATCAGCCCCAGCATTTT	-	TRBJ1-5	many	TRBV19
CASSQGLAGEFNEQFF	TGTGCCAGCAGCCAAGGACTAGCGGGCGAGTTCAATGAGCAGTTCTTC	TRBD2	TRBJ2-1	-	TRBV6-1
CASSYSNLSGRFIFRVYEQYF	TGTGCCAGCAGTTACTCGAACCTTAGCGGGAGATTTATTTTCCGTGTCTACGAGCAGTACTTC	TRBD2	TRBJ2-7	many	TRBV6-2/TRBV6-3
CASSFSGFGTDTQYF	TGTGCCAGCAGTTTTTCGGGTTTCGGCACAGATACGCAGTATTTT	-	TRBJ2-3	many	TRBV28
CASSVRGGRYEKLFF	TGTGCCAGCAGCGTTCGTGGGGGACGATATGAAAAACTGTTTTTT	-	TRBJ1-4	many	TRBV5-6
CAPRQGSLNTEAFF	TGTGCCCCTCGTCAGGGCAGCCTGAACACTGAAGCTTTCTTT	-	TRBJ1-1	many	TRBV30